The 24 T cell receptor beta chains given below trace back to one sample, sequenced in a study of blood T cells in healthy people across ages. PCR was performed a second time for about 7 to 12 cycles using a sample-barcoded 5' primer and a J-beta primer mix. TCRdb re-analysed the 5' RACE reads in MiXCR, keeping a single row per CDR3 protein. The sample holds about 1.8 million distinct CDR3 sequences, about 50% seen once. Source material: blood. These TCRs come from a woman aged 40 to 55 in good health.

This clonotype turned up a few times. The V gene is TRBV10-2, the J gene TRBJ2-7, with 7 bases identical to TRBD2. V was clipped by 5 bases and J by 3 bases; unmatched bases: 4. The CDR3 sequence is 13 residues long. Germline V CDR1 and CDR2: WSHSY, SAAADI. CDR3 region: CASSRAGNYEQYF. The CDR3 DNA reads TGCGCCAGCAGTAGAGCGGGGAACTACGAGCAGTACTTC.

The V gene is TRBV6-2 or TRBV6-3, the J gene TRBJ2-1; the D gene is possibly TRBD1 (6 bases). V was shortened by 11 bases and J by 2 bases, with 16 bases between the two germline ends. Germline V gene data show CDR1 as MNHEY and CDR2 as SVGEGT. This CDR3 region has 14 residues. CDR3 amino acids: CADSRQVTYNEQFF. CDR3 coding DNA: TGTGCCGACAGCCGACAGGTGACCTACAATGAGCAGTTCTTC.

This clonotype was counted between two and nine times. The V gene is TRBV9, the J gene TRBJ2-1; 7 bases are shared with TRBD1. Germline lookup yields CDR1 SGDLS and CDR2 YYNGEE. The CDR3 loop spans 12 amino acids. After removal of 2 bases from V and 9 bases from J, the junction contained 2 bases not matched to a gene. The CDR3 bases are TGTGCCAGCAGCGTCGACAGGGCTGAGCAGTTCTTC. The encoded protein is CASSVDRAEQFF. Looking up the rest from reference TRBV9 and TRBJ2-1 gives the full variable domain: DSGVTQTPKHLITATGQRVTLRCSPRSGDLSVYWYQQSLDQGLQFLIQYYNGEERAKGNILERFSAQQFPDLHSELNLSSLELGDSALYFCASSVDRAEQFFGPGTRLTVL.

This clonotype was observed a handful of times. This rearrangement joins TRBV2 to TRBJ2-1, with D unclear. The CDR3 sequence is 15 residues long. The germline gives CDR1 SNHLY, CDR2 FYNNEI. Trimming pared 2 bases from V and 2 bases from J, leaving 10 bases between. The CDR3 DNA follows: TGTGCCAGCAGTGAAACGAACATACCCTACAATGAGCAGTTCTTC. It translates to CASSETNIPYNEQFF.

This chain connects TRBV11-3 to TRBJ2-1; perhaps D is TRBD1 or TRBD2 (5 bases each). The CDR3 sequence is 14 residues long. CDR1 is SGHNT and CDR2 is YENEEA in the germline V gene. With 3 bases removed from V and 5 bases from J, the gap between germline ends came to 11 bases. The CDR3 DNA reads TGTGCCAGCAGCTTTGGTAGGGACCACAATGAGCAGTTCTTC. This gives the protein CASSFGRDHNEQFF.

The genes are TRBV3-1 and TRBJ1-4; tentative D call: TRBD1 (5 bases). V gave up 4 bases and J gave up 0 bases, with 18 bases separating them. Per germline, CDR1 LGHDT and CDR2 YNNKEL (reference sequence). The CDR3 extends over 18 amino acids. In DNA form, the CDR3 reads TGTGCCAGCAGCCTTAAGCCGGGACTCCAATCAACTAATGAAAAACTGTTTTTT. The encoded protein is CASSLKPGLQSTNEKLFF.

This clonotype was observed a handful of times. V and J are TRBV6-5 and TRBJ1-2; D call uncertain. Trimming removed 0 bases at V and 8 bases at J, with 10 bases between. This CDR3 has 13 amino acids. Per the germline V gene, CDR1 is MNHEY and CDR2 is SVGAGI. In nucleotides, the CDR3 is TGTGCCAGCAGTTACTCCACTTCGAGAGGCTACACCTTC. Its translation is CASSYSTSRGYTF.

In this sample, this clonotype turned up a few times. The chain uses TRBV20-1 and TRBJ2-5, with D maybe TRBD2 (5 bases). Germline-derived CDR1 and CDR2 are DFQATT and SNEGSKA (reference sequence). The CDR3 totals 12 residues. The V end lost 5 bases, the J end lost 5 bases, and 12 bases lay between the germline ends. CDR3 protein: CSASYGGETQYF. In nucleotides, the CDR3 is TGCAGTGCTTCCTACGGCGGGGAGACCCAGTACTTC.

A single count supports this clonotype. This chain uses TRBV20-1 with TRBJ1-5; the D gene is possibly TRBD1 (6 bases). The CDR3 extends over 14 amino acids. Deletions cut 0 bases from V and 5 bases from J, with 11 bases between. Germline loops: CDR1 DFQATT, CDR2 SNEGSKA (reference sequence). The CDR3 loop is CSARDYSGDQPQHF. CDR3 coding DNA: TGCAGTGCTAGAGACTACTCAGGGGATCAGCCCCAGCATTTT.

This clonotype was counted between two and nine times. The chain uses TRBV4-2 and TRBJ2-5; a possible D gene is TRBD2 (7 bases). CDR3 size: 18 residues. Germline CDR1 is LGHNA and CDR2 is YNFKEQ. Trimming removed 0 bases at V and 4 bases at J, with 21 bases between. The CDR3 reads CASSQDFWGLAVGETQYF. Here the CDR3 DNA reads TGTGCCAGCAGCCAAGATTTCTGGGGGCTAGCGGTGGGAGAGACCCAGTACTTC.

The chain is built from TRBV29-1 and TRBJ2-1, with a weak D call TRBD2 (5 bases). This CDR3 has 15 residues. Trimming took 3 bases from V and 7 from J, leaving 19 bases between them. Germline CDR1 SQVTM, CDR2 ANQGSEA. The CDR3 nucleotides read TGCAGCGTTGAGTACTCCATCGGCCGGGGTAATGAGCAGTTCTTC. This sequence encodes CSVEYSIGRGNEQFF.

Many counts were recorded for this clonotype. V usage is TRBV7-2 and J usage is TRBJ2-7; D might be TRBD1 or TRBD2, each matching 5 bases. The germline V gene encodes CDR1 SGHTA and CDR2 FQGNSA. V was pared by 1 base and J by 4 bases, with 14 bases between. The CDR3 consists of 15 residues. The CDR3 sequence: CASSLVERAGYEQYF. The CDR3 DNA sequence: TGTGCCAGCAGCTTAGTGGAGAGGGCAGGGTACGAGCAGTACTTC. The whole variable domain, filled in from reference TRBV7-2 and TRBJ2-7, reads GAGVSQSPSNKVTEKGKDVELRCDPISGHTALYWYRQSLGQGLEFLIYFQGNSAPDKSGLPSDRFSAERTGGSVSTLTIQRTQQEDSAVYLCASSLVERAGYEQYFGPGTRLTVT.

The V gene is TRBV20-1, the J gene TRBJ2-7, with a possible D match to TRBD1 (6 bases). The CDR3 length is 14 residues. Germline CDR1 and CDR2: DFQATT and SNEGSKA (reference sequence). V lost 5 bases to trimming and J lost 0 bases, with 14 bases between them. The CDR3 spells CSAGAPDSSYEQYF. In DNA form, the CDR3 reads TGCAGTGCTGGCGCCCCGGACAGCTCCTACGAGCAGTACTTC.

About this clonotype: A junction end diverges from the germline sequence, so it may reflect a read error. The V gene is TRBV6-6, the J gene TRBJ1-4; D is possibly TRBD1 (6 bases). Germline V gene data show CDR1 as MNHNY and CDR2 as SVGAGI (reference sequence). The CDR3 is 16 amino acids. CDR3 DNA sequence: TGTGCCAGCGAACGGGTCGGGGGCGTTGGTAGTGAACAACTGTTTTTT. Protein: CASERVGGVGSEQLFF.

The chain has TRBV3-1 and TRBJ2-5; 13 bases agree with TRBD2. The CDR3 contains 17 residues. The ends lost 1 base at V and 6 bases at J; junction bases unmatched: 8. Germline CDR1 and CDR2: LGHDT and YNNKEL (reference sequence). DNA for the CDR3: TGTGCCAGCAGCCAAGGACTAGCGGGGGGCTCTCTTAAGACCCAGTACTTC. This codes for CASSQGLAGGSLKTQYF.

V is TRBV29-1 and J is TRBJ1-5, with a possible D match to TRBD1 (5 bases). The CDR3 runs 13 residues. V lost 4 bases to trimming and J lost 7 bases, with 14 bases between them. The germline gives CDR1 SQVTM, CDR2 ANQGSEA. The CDR3, as DNA: TGCAGCGTTGCCGGGGGAGGCGGACAGCCCCAGCATTTT. This gives the protein CSVAGGGGQPQHF.

The genes are TRBV20-1 and TRBJ2-7; unclear D gene. The end of the DNA aligns better with TRBJ2-4, so the J call may be wrong. The CDR3 sequence is 15 residues long. CDR1 and CDR2 from the germline V gene are DFQATT and SNEGSKA (reference sequence). The CDR3 coding sequence is TGCAGTGCTATGCCGGTAGTGGGAATAGGAAACATTCAGTACTTC. Translation gives CSAMPVVGIGNIQYF.

The chain joins TRBV29-1 to TRBJ2-5; tentatively, D is TRBD1 (6 bases). The CDR3 consists of 14 residues. V was clipped by 0 bases and J by 2 bases, with 10 bases between them. The germline V gene has CDR1 SQVTM and CDR2 ANQGSEA. In DNA form, the CDR3 reads TGCAGCGTTGAAGATTGGACAGAGCAAGAGACCCAGTACTTC. Translation: CSVEDWTEQETQYF.

This clonotype was counted between two and nine times. The chain employs TRBV25-1 and TRBJ2-5; 8 nucleotides agree with TRBD2. V lost 2 bases to trimming and J lost 3 bases; unmatched junction nucleotides: 2. This CDR3 is built from 14 residues. From germline, CDR1 is MGHDK and CDR2 SYGVNS. This CDR3 reads CASSENGGEETQYF. The DNA for the CDR3 is TGTGCCAGCAGTGAAAACGGGGGGGAAGAGACCCAGTACTTC.

The V gene is TRBV9, the J gene TRBJ2-7; TRBD1 might be the D (6 bases). V dropped 0 bases and J dropped 2 bases, with 12 bases sitting between them. CDR1 and CDR2 from the germline V gene are SGDLS and YYNGEE. The CDR3 has 15 amino acids. CDR3 region: CASSVGTDFAYEQYF. CDR3 in DNA: TGTGCCAGCAGCGTAGGGACAGACTTTGCCTACGAGCAGTACTTC.

The chain is built from TRBV20-1 and TRBJ2-3; 12 bases line up with TRBD1. J gave up 2 bases and V 3 bases, and 6 bases lay outside the gene matches. The CDR3 runs to 16 residues. Germline CDR1 reads DFQATT; CDR2 reads SNEGSKA (reference sequence). Written as DNA, the CDR3 is TGCAGTGCTAGCGGGACAGGGGGCGAATCCACAGATACGCAGTATTTT. As protein: CSASGTGGESTDTQYF.

The rearrangement joins TRBV28 to TRBJ2-3, with 13 bases aligning to TRBD2. V lost 5 bases, J lost 7 bases, and 9 bases stayed unmatched. The CDR3 consists of 16 residues. Germline V gene sequence: CDR1 MDHEN, CDR2 SYDVKM. The CDR3 coding sequence is TGTGCCAGCAGTGCGACTAGCGGGGGGCCAAGGAATACGCAGTATTTT. It yields the protein CASSATSGGPRNTQYF.

The CDR3 nucleotides are TGTGCCAGCAGCTTAGAAAGGGGGCAGGACGAGCAGTACTTC. Translating it yields CASSLERGQDEQYF. J is TRBJ2-5 and V is TRBV7-8, with TRBD1 matching over 7 bases. The DNA matches TRBJ2-7 better at its end, which makes the J call doubtful. Germline CDR1 and CDR2: SGHVS and FQNEAQ. This CDR3 has 14 amino acids.

This rearrangement joins TRBV4-3 to TRBJ1-6; 8 positions match TRBD1. The CDR3 is 15 residues long. Germline CDR1 is LGHNA and CDR2 is YSLEER. The J segment lost 10 bases and the V segment lost 2 bases, leaving 7 bases of the junction unmatched. DNA of the CDR3: TGCGCCAGCAGCCAACCGGGACAGGCCCACTCACCCCTCCACTTT. It specifies CASSQPGQAHSPLHF.